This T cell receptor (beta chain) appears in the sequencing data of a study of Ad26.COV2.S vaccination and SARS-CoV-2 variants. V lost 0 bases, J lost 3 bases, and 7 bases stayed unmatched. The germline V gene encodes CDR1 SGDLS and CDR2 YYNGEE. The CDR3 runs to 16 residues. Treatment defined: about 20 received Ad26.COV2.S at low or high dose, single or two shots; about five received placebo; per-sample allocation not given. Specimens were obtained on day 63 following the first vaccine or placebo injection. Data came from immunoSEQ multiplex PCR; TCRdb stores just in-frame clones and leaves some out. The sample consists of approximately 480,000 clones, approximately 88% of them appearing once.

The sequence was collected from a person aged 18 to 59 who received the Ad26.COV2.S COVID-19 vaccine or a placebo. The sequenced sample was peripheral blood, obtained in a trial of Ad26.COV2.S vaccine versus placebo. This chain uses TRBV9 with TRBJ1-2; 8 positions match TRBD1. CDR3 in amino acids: CASSVEQTGEYYGYTF. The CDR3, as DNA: TGTGCCAGCAGCGTAGAGCAGACAGGGGAATACTATGGCTACACCTTC.